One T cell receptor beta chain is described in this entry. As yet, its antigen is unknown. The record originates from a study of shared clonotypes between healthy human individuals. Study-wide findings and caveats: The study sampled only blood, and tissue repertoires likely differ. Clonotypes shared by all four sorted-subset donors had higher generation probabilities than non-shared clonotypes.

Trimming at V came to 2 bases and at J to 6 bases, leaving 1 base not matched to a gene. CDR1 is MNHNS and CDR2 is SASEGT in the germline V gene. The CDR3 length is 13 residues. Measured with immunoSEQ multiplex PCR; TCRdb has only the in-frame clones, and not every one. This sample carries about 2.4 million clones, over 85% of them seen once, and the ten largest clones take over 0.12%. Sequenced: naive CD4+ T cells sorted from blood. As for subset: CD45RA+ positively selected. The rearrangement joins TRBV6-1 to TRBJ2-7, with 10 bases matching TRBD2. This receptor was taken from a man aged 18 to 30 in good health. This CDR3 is CASSELAGVEQYF. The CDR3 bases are TGTGCCAGCAGTGAACTAGCGGGAGTCGAGCAGTACTTC.